This T cell receptor beta chain came from a study of T cell responses to AZD1222 COVID-19 vaccine. Study-level points and caveats: Spike was spanned by vaccine-associated CD4 TCRs, which were dominant at 160-218 and 743-854. Only five to seven individuals given AZD1222 were seropositive at baseline. Among spike-specific TCRs, nearly half reportedly target unmutated variant regions.

Sequencing used immunoSEQ multiplex PCR; TCRdb keeps in-frame clones, though not all of them. In the table there are 88,000 or so clones, around 90% of which are singletons. Looked up from germline, CDR1 is MNHGY and CDR2 is SAAAGT. V was cut by 9 bases and J by 1 base, with 16 bases left in between. There are 15 residues in the CDR3. To note about this clone: The antigen remains undetermined.

Sequencing was performed on peripheral blood, taken on day 0 of AZD1222 vaccination. The genes are TRBV6-8 and TRBJ2-1, with a weak D call TRBD2 (6 bases). The TCR sequence derives from an adult in good health. CDR3 DNA: TGTGCCAGGGGCCTAGGGACTTTGTCCTACAATGAGCAGTTCTTC. As protein: CARGLGTLSYNEQFF.